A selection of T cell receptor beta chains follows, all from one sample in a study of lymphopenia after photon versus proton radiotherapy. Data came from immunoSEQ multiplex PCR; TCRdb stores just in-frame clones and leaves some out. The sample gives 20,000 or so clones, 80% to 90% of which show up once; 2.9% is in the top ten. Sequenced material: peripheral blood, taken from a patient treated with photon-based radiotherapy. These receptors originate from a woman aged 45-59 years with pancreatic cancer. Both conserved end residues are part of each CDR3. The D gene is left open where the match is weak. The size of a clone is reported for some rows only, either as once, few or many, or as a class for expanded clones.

DNA: TGTGCCAGCAGTGAGCTCCCTCGGGAAAAACTGTTTTTT; CDR3: CASSELPREKLFF; J: TRBJ1-4; size: few; D: NA; V: TRBV2
DNA: TGTGCCAGCAGCTTAGGGGTAGGCAATCAGCCCCAGCATTTT; CDR3: CASSLGVGNQPQHF; J: TRBJ1-5; size: NA; D: NA; V: TRBV11-2
DNA: TGTGCCAGCAGCTTAGGAATAGGGACTAGCGGAGCCTTTAGCACAGATACGCAGTATTTT; CDR3: CASSLGIGTSGAFSTDTQYF; J: TRBJ2-3; size: NA; D: TRBD2; V: TRBV13
DNA: TGTGCCAGCAGCGTAGGTCCGGATTTCCAGGATGGAAACACCATATATTTT; CDR3: CASSVGPDFQDGNTIYF; J: TRBJ1-3; size: NA; D: NA; V: TRBV9
DNA: TGTGCCAGCATAGGGCAGGGGGGCTACGAGCAGTACTTC; CDR3: CASIGQGGYEQYF; J: TRBJ2-7; size: NA; D: NA; V: TRBV2
DNA: TGTGCCAGCAGTTTAGAGGTAAGGAACACTGAAGCTTTCTTT; CDR3: CASSLEVRNTEAFF; J: TRBJ1-1; size: NA; D: NA; V: TRBV28
DNA: TGTGCCAGCAGTGAAGCAGCGGGAGGGCAAGAGACCCAGTACTTC; CDR3: CASSEAAGGQETQYF; J: TRBJ2-5; size: NA; D: TRBD2; V: TRBV6-1
DNA: TGTGCCTGGAGTGGGCAGGGGTTACAGTACTCTGGGGCCAACGTCCTGACTTTC; CDR3: CAWSGQGLQYSGANVLTF; J: TRBJ2-6; size: NA; D: NA; V: TRBV30
DNA: TGTGCCAGCAGCTCCCCAGGACTAGCGGGAGGCGCGAGCACCGGGGAGCTGTTTTTT; CDR3: CASSSPGLAGGASTGELFF; J: TRBJ2-2; size: NA; D: TRBD2; V: TRBV5-4
DNA: TGCAGCGTTCGTGGGGCGGGTGGCTACACCTTC; CDR3: CSVRGAGGYTF; J: TRBJ1-2; size: NA; D: NA; V: TRBV29-1
DNA: TGTGCCAGCAGCCAGGAACAGGGGGCGACAGATACGCAGTATTTT; CDR3: CASSQEQGATDTQYF; J: TRBJ2-3; size: NA; D: TRBD1; V: TRBV4-2
DNA: TGTGCCAGCAGCCAATGGCTAGCCTCCTACAATGAGCAGTTCTTC; CDR3: CASSQWLASYNEQFF; J: TRBJ2-1; size: NA; D: NA; V: TRBV14
DNA: TGTGCCAGCAGCCCAGTAGCGGGAGTGGTCTACGAGCAGTACTTC; CDR3: CASSPVAGVVYEQYF; J: TRBJ2-7; size: once; D: TRBD2; V: TRBV7-9
DNA: TGTGCCAGCAGTGAGCCCAACACTGAAGCTTTCTTT; CDR3: CASSEPNTEAFF; J: TRBJ1-1; size: NA; D: NA; V: TRBV25-1
DNA: TGTGCCAGCAGCTTACCGGGACAGGGTCAGTACGAGCAGTACTTC; CDR3: CASSLPGQGQYEQYF; J: TRBJ2-7; size: NA; D: TRBD1; V: TRBV27
DNA: TGTGCCAGCTCACCACGCCTAGCGGGAGGCCCAGAGACCCAGTACTTC; CDR3: CASSPRLAGGPETQYF; J: TRBJ2-5; size: NA; D: TRBD2; V: TRBV18
DNA: TGTGCCAGCAGTTCACGTGGGGTGTGGAGTGAAAAACTGTTTTTT; CDR3: CASSSRGVWSEKLFF; J: TRBJ1-4; size: NA; D: NA; V: TRBV28
DNA: TGTGCCAGCAGTCGTCAGGGGCGCGGCACTGAAGCTTTCTTT; CDR3: CASSRQGRGTEAFF; J: TRBJ1-1; size: NA; D: NA; V: TRBV6-5
DNA: TGCGCCAGCAGCCATCCTCAGGGAGCCAAAAACATTCAGTACTTC; CDR3: CASSHPQGAKNIQYF; J: TRBJ2-4; size: NA; D: NA; V: TRBV4-1
DNA: TGCACCAGTAGCGTGGGGGTGGGAGGAACGTACGAGCAGTACTTC; CDR3: CTSSVGVGGTYEQYF; J: TRBJ2-7; size: NA; D: NA; V: TRBV1
DNA: TGTGCCAGCAGCTTAGGCTCAAGTAACACTGAAGCTTTCTTT; CDR3: CASSLGSSNTEAFF; J: TRBJ1-1; size: NA; D: NA; V: TRBV7-2
DNA: TGTGCCAGCAGTTACTCCCTAGCGGAGGGGAGAAATACGCAGTATTTT; CDR3: CASSYSLAEGRNTQYF; J: TRBJ2-3; size: NA; D: TRBD2; V: TRBV6-5